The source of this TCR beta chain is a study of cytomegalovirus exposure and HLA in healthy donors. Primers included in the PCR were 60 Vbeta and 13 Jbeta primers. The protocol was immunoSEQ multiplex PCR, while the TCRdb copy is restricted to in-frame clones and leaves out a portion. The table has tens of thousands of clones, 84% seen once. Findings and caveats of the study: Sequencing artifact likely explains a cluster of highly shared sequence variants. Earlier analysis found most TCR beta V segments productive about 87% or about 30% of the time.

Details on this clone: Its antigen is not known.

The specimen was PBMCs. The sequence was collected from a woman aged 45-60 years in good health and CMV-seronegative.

The CDR3 loop reads CASGWDRDTEAFF. The DNA for the CDR3 is TGTGCCAGCGGTTGGGACAGAGACACTGAAGCTTTCTTT. The chain links TRBV6-6 to TRBJ1-1; the match to TRBD1 covers 7 bases. The CDR3 spans 13 residues. V was clipped by 8 bases and J by 3 bases; unmatched bases: 6. Germline CDR1 reads MNHNY; CDR2 reads SVGAGI (reference sequence).